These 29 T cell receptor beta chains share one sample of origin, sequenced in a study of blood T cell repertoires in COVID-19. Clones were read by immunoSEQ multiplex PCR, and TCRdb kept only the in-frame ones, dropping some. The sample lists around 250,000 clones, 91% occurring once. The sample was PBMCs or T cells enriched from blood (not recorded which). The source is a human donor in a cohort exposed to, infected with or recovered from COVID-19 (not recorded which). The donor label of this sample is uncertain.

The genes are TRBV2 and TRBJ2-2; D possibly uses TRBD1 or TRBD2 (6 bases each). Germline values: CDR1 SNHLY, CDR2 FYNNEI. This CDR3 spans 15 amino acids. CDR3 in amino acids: CASGSQGWNTGELFF. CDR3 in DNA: TGTGCGAGCGGGTCCCAGGGGTGGAACACCGGGGAGCTGTTTTTT.

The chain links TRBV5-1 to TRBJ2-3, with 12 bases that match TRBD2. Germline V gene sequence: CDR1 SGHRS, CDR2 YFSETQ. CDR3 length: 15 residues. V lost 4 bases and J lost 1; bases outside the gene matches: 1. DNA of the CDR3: TGCGCCAGCAGCCGACTAGCGGGGGGCACAGATACGCAGTATTTT. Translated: CASSRLAGGTDTQYF. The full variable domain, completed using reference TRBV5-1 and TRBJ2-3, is KAGVTQTPRYLIKTRGQQVTLSCSPISGHRSVSWYQQTPGQGLQFLFEYFSETQRNKGNFPGRFSGRQFSNSRSEMNVSTLELGDSALYLCASSRLAGGTDTQYFGPGTRLTVL.

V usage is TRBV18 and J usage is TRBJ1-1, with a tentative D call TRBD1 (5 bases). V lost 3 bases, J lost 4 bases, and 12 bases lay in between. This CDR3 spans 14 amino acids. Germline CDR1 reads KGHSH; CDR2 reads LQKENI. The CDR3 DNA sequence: TGTGCCAGCTCACCCCAGGGCCCGGGCACTGAAGCTTTCTTT. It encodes CASSPQGPGTEAFF.

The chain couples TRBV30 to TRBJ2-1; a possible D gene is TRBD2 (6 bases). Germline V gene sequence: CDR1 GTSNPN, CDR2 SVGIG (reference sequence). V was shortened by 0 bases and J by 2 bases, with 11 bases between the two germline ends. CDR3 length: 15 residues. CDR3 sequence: CAWSVRGGAYNEQFF. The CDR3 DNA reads TGTGCCTGGAGTGTACGCGGCGGGGCCTACAATGAGCAGTTCTTC.

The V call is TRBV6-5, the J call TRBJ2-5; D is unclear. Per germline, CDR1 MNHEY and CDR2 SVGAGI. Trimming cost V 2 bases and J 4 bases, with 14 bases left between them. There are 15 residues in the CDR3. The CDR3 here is CASSYGRPTGETQYF. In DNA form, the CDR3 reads TGTGCCAGCAGTTACGGTAGACCAACGGGAGAGACCCAGTACTTC.

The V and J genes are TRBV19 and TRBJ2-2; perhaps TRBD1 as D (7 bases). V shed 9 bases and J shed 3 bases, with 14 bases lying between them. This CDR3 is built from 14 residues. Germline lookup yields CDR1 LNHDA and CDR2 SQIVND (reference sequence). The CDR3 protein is CASAGTVDTGELFF. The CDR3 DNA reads TGTGCCAGCGCGGGGACAGTGGACACCGGGGAGCTGTTTTTT.

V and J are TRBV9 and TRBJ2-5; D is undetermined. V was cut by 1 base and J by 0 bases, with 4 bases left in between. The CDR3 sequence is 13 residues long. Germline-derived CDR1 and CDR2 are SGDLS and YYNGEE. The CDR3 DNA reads TGTGCCAGCAGCGTAAACTACCAAGAGACCCAGTACTTC. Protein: CASSVNYQETQYF.

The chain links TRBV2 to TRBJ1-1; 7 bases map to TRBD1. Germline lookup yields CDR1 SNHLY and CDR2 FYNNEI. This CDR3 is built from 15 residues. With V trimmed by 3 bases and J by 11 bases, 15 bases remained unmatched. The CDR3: CASSDETGVAAGAFF. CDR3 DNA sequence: TGTGCCAGCAGTGACGAAACAGGGGTTGCGGCTGGGGCTTTCTTT.

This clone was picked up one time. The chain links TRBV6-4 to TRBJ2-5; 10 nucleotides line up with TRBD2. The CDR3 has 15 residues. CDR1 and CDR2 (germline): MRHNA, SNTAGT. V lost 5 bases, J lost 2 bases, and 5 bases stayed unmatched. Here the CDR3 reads CASSKTSGEQETQYF. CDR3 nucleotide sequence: TGTGCCAGCAGTAAAACTAGCGGGGAGCAAGAGACCCAGTACTTC.

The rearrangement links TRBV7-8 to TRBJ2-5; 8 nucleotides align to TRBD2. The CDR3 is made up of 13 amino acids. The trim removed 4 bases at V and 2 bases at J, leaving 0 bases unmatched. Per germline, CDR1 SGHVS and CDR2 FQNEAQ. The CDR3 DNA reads TGTGCCAGCAGCTCGGGGGGGCAAGAGACCCAGTACTTC. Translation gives CASSSGGQETQYF. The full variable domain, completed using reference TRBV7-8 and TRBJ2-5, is GAGVSQSPRYKVAKRGQDVALRCDPISGHVSLFWYQQALGQGPEFLTYFQNEAQLDKSGLPSDRFFAERPEGSVSTLKIQRTQQEDSAVYLCASSSGGQETQYFGPGTRLLVL.

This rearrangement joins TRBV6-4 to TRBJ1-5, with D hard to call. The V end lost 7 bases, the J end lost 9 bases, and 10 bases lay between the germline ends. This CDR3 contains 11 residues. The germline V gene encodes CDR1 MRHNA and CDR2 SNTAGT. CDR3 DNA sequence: TGTGCCAGCACAGGCGATCCGCCCCAGCATTTT. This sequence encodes CASTGDPPQHF.

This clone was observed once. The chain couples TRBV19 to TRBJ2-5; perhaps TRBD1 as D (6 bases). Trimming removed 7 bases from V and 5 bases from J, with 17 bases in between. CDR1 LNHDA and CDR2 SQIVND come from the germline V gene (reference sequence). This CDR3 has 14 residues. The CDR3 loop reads CASTSRGDSETQYF. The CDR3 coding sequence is TGTGCCAGTACCTCCAGGGGAGACTCCGAGACCCAGTACTTC.

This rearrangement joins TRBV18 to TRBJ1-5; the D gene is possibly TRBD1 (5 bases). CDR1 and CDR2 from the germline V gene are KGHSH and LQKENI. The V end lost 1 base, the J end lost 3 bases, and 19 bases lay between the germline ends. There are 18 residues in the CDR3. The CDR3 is CASSPQWSGASDNQPQHF. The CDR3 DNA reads TGTGCCAGCTCACCACAGTGGTCTGGGGCGTCGGACAATCAGCCCCAGCATTTT.

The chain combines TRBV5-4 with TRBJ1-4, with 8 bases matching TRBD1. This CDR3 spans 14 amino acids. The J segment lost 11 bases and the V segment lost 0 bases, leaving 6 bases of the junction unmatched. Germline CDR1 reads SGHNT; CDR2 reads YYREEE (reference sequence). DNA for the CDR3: TGTGCCAGCAGCTTGGGGACAGGGCCTCACAAACTGTTTTTT. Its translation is CASSLGTGPHKLFF.

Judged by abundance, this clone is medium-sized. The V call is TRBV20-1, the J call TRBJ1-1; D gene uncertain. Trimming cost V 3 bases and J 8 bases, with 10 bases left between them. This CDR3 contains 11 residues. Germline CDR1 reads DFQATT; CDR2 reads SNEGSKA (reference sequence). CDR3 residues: CSARGALEAFF. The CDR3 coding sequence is TGCAGTGCTAGGGGCGCCTTAGAAGCTTTCTTT.

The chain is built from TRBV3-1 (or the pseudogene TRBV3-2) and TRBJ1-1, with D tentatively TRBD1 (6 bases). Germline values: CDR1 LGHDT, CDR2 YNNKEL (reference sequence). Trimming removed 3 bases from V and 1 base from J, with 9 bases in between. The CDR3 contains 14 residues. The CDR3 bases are TGTGCCAGCAGCCAGGGGGGGCCGAACACTGAAGCTTTCTTT. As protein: CASSQGGPNTEAFF.

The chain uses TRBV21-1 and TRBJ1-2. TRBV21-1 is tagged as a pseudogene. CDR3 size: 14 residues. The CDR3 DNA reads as TGTGCCAGCAGCAAAGGGGAGGGGTTCTATGGCTACACCTTC. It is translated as CASSKGEGFYGYTF.

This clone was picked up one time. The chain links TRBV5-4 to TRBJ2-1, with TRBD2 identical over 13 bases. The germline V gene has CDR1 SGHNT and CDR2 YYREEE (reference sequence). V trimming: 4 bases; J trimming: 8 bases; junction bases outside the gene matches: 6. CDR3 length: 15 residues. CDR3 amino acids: CASSRTSGGADEQFF. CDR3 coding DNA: TGTGCCAGCAGCCGAACTAGCGGGGGGGCGGATGAGCAGTTCTTC.

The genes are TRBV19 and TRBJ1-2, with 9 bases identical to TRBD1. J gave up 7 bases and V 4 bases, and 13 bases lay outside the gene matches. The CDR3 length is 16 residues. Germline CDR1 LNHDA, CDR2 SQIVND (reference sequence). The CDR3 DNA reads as TGTGCCAGTAGTAGCGGACAGGGGAGGATTTCGGCTGGCTACACCTTC. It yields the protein CASSSGQGRISAGYTF.

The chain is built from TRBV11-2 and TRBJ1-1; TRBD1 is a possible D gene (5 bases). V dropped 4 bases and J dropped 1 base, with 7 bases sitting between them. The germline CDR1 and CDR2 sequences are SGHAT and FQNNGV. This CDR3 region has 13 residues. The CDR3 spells CASSYGQNTEAFF. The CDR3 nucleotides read TGTGCCAGCAGCTACGGACAGAACACTGAAGCTTTCTTT. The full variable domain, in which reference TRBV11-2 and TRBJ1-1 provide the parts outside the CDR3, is EAGVAQSPRYKIIEKRQSVAFWCNPISGHATLYWYQQILGQGPKLLIQFQNNGVVDDSQLPKDRFSAERLKGVDSTLKIQPAKLEDSAVYLCASSYGQNTEAFFGQGTRLTVV.

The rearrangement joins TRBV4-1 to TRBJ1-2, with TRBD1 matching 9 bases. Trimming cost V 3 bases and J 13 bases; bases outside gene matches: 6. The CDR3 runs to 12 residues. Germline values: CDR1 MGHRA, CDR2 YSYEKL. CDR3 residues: CASSHLQGARTF. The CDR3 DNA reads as TGCGCCAGCAGCCATCTACAGGGGGCCCGCACCTTC.

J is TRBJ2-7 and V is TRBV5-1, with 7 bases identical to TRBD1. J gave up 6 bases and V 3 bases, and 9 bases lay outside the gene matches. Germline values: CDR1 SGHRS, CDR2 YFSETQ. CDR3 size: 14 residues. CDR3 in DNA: TGCGCCAGCAGCTCCGCTATGACAGGGATCGAGCAGTACTTC. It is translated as CASSSAMTGIEQYF.

CDR3 sequence: CASSLRHEGGETQYF. The CDR3 DNA reads TGCGCCAGCAGCTTACGACACGAGGGTGGCGAGACCCAGTACTTC. The chain recombines TRBV5-1 with TRBJ2-5, with a tentative D call TRBD2 (5 bases). The V gene lost 2 bases and the J gene lost 5 bases, with 16 bases spanning the gap. Germline values: CDR1 SGHRS, CDR2 YFSETQ. CDR3 length: 15 amino acids.

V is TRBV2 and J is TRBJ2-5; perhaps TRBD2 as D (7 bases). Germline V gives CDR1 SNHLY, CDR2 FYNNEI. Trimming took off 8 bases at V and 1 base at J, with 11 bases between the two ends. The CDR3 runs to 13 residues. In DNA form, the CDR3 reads TGTGCCAGCCGGCGGGGGCCCCAAGAGACCCAGTACTTC. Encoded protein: CASRRGPQETQYF.

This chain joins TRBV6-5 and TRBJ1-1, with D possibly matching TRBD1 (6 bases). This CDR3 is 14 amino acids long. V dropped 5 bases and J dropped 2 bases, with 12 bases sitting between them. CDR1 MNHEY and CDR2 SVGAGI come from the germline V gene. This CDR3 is CASSQRQANTEAFF. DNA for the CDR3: TGTGCCAGCAGTCAGAGACAGGCAAACACTGAAGCTTTCTTT.

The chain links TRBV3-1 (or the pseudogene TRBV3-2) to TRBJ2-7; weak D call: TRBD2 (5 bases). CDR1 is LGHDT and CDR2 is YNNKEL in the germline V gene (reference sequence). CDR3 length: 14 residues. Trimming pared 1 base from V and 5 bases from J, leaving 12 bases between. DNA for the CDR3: TGTGCCAGCAGCCAAGTATACAAGGAGGACGAGCAGTACTTC. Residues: CASSQVYKEDEQYF.

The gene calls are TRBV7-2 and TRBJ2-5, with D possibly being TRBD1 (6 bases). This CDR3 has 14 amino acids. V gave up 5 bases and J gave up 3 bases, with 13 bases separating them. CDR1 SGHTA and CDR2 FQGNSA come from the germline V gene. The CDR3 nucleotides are TGTGCCAGCAGCACGGGACATCATGAAGAGACCCAGTACTTC. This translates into CASSTGHHEETQYF.

The CDR3, as DNA: TGTGCCAGCAGCGTATTCGGGGAAGGGCTCTACGAGCAGTACTTC. It codes for CASSVFGEGLYEQYF. This chain uses TRBV6-2 or TRBV6-3 with TRBJ2-7; a weak D match, TRBD2 (5 bases). The CDR3 runs to 15 residues. CDR1 and CDR2 (germline): MNHEY, SVGEGT. Deletions cut 6 bases from V and 3 bases from J, with 18 bases between.

CDR3 amino acids: CASSPIQGRNTEAFF. The CDR3 DNA sequence: TGTGCCAGCTCACCTATACAGGGTAGGAACACTGAAGCTTTCTTT. The V and J genes are TRBV18 and TRBJ1-1; TRBD1 might be the D (6 bases). The CDR3 totals 15 residues. CDR1 and CDR2 (germline): KGHSH, LQKENI. Between the trimmed V and J ends, which lost 3 bases and 1 base, there was a span of 12 bases.